This is a list of T cell receptor beta chains from one sample in a study of blood T cells in healthy people across ages. One entry per CDR3 protein, called by TCRdb with MiXCR from the 5' RACE reads. The sample includes around 1,800,000 distinct CDR3 sequences, about two fifths seen only once; the top ten take under 25%. The specimen was blood. Every receptor here comes from a human donor in good health. Both conserved end residues are part of each CDR3. A D gene is named only where the DNA matches it firmly. Size tells how often a clone was seen (once, few, many) or the class of an expanded clone, and some rows leave it out.

abundance,v_gene,j_gene,d_gene,CDR3nt,CDR3aa
few,TRBV7-9,TRBJ1-2,.,TGTGCCAGCAGCATTTCGACAGTCAGGGCGAAAAATGGCTACACCTTC,CASSISTVRAKNGYTF
.,TRBV5-6,TRBJ2-3,.,TGTGCCAGCAGCTTGGTTCGGACCTCGAACACAGATACGCAGTATTTT,CASSLVRTSNTDTQYF
.,TRBV10-3,TRBJ1-5,.,TGTGCCATCAGTGAGGTGACACCTTATAGCAATCAGCCCCAGCATTTT,CAISEVTPYSNQPQHF
many,TRBV5-1,TRBJ1-4,TRBD1,TGCGCCAGCAGCTTTACAGGGGAGCAACTGTTTTTT,CASSFTGEQLFF
.,TRBV20-1,TRBJ2-7,.,TGCAGTGCTAGGGGGGCTAGCGCCAACTCCTACGAGCAGTACTTC,CSARGASANSYEQYF
few,TRBV10-3,TRBJ2-7,TRBD2,TGTGCCATCAGTGAGGTACTAGCGGGGGAGCAGTACTTC,CAISEVLAGEQYF
few,TRBV29-1,TRBJ2-7,TRBD1,TGCAGCGTTGTTCCTGGGACAGGGTCCTACGAGCAGTACTTC,CSVVPGTGSYEQYF
.,TRBV5-1,TRBJ2-4,.,TGCGCCAGCAGCTTGGATCTCTCGGACATTCAGTACTTC,CASSLDLSDIQYF
.,TRBV11-3,TRBJ2-1,.,TGTGCCAGCAGCGTAGCTGCTTTCTCCTACAATGAGCAGTTCTTC,CASSVAAFSYNEQFF
.,TRBV7-3,TRBJ2-1,.,TGTGCCAGCAGCTTTTCAGGGAATGACAATGAGCAGTTCTTC,CASSFSGNDNEQFF
.,TRBV5-1,TRBJ1-2,.,TGCGCCAGCAGCTTGGAAAGGAATGGCTACACCTTC,CASSLERNGYTF
.,TRBV2,TRBJ2-3,TRBD2,TGTGCCAGCAGTGTGCGGGGGGGACTCACAGATACGCAGTATTTT,CASSVRGGLTDTQYF
many,TRBV5-1,TRBJ2-1,TRBD2,TGTGCCAGCAGTCTGACTAGCGGGGGGGCGGATGAGCAGTTCTTC,CASSLTSGGADEQFF
few,TRBV5-6,TRBJ2-7,.,TGTGCCAGCAGCCTGGGGCTCGACAGAGGATCCTACGAGCAGTACTTC,CASSLGLDRGSYEQYF
.,TRBV11-2,TRBJ1-2,TRBD1,TGTGCCAGCAGCACGTGGCGGGGCCGACAGGGCCATGGCTACACCTTC,CASSTWRGRQGHGYTF
.,TRBV29-1,TRBJ2-3,.,TGCAGCGCCGCGGGGCCACTCACAGATACGCAGTATTTT,CSAAGPLTDTQYF
.,TRBV2,TRBJ1-1,.,TGTGCCAGCAGCCGAATAGGCACTGAAGCTTTCTTT,CASSRIGTEAFF
once,TRBV28,TRBJ2-1,TRBD2,TGTGCCAGCAGTAAGCCTAGCGGGGGGGCCCTAGATGAGCAGTTCTTC,CASSKPSGGALDEQFF